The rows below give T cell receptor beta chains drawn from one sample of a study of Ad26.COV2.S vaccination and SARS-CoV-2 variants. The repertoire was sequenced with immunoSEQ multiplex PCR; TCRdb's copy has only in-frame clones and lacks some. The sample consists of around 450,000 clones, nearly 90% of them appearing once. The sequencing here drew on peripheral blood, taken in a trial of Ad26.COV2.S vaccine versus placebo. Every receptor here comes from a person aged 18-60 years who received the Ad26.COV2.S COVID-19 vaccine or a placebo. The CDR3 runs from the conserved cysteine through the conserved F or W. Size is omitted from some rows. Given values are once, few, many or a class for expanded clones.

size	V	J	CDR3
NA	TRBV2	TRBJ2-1	CASSPSPGLAANEQFF
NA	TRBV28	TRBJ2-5	CASSPPDRRTGQETQYF
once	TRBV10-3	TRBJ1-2	CAISGEAGGYGYTF
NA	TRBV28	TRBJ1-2	CASSPGTKYGYTF
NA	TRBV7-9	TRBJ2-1	CASSPKLSGGHNEQFF
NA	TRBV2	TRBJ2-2	CASTLLWGGELFF
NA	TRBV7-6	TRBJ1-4	CASSLGGGVGKLFF
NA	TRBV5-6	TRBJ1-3	CASSLGGGSGNTIYF
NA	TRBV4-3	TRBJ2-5	CASSQDWGTTQETQYF
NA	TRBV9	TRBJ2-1	CASSETSVNSYNEQFF
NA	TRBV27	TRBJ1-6	CASSLRQGLDSPLHF
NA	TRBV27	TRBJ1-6	CASRADGGGSPLHF
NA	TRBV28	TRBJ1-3	CATREQAAGNTIYF
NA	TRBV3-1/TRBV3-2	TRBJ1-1	CASSLGDRVDRGPNTEAFF
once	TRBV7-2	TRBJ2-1	CASSLNTGTYSYNEQFF
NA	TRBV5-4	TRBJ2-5	CASSLDSKETQYF
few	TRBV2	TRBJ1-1	CASSEDTHEAFF
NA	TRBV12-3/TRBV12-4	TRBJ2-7	CASSRQGAYEQYF
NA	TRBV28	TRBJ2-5	CASSLAGSETQYF
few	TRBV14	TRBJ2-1	CASSRDWAGDEQFF
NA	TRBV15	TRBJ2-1	CATSSRQARDNEQFF
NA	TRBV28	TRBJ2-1	CASSLPFRAPSHEQFF
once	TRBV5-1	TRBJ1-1	CASSLAEKAFF
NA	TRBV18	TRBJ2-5	CASSLQQETQYF
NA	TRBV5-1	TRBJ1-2	CASNVNRGYGYTF
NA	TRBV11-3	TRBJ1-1	CASSMNTEAFF
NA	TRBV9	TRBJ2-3	CASSPRRGGFTDTQYF
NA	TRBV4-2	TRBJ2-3	CASSQDSWSRTDTQYF
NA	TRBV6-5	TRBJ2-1	CASKKRLEGREQFF
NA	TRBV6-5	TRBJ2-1	CASKAVTYNEQFF
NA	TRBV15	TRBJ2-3	CATSRVFLIDTQYF
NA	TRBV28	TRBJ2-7	CASRPTGTASYEQYF
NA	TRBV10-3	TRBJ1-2	CAISSDSYYGYTF
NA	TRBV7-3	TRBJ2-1	CASSFMPTGGRNNEQFF
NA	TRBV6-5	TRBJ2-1	CASRPGPARYEQFF
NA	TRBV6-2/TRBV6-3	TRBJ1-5	CASSYGTGVDQPQHF
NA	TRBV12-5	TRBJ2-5	CASGLGNLETQYF
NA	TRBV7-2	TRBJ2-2	CASSGTGGSFTGELFF
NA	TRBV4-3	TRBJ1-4	CASSQDGGGVWEKLFF
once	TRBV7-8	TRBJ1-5	CASSLDRAWNQPQHF
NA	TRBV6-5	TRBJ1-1	CASSPDTNTEAFF
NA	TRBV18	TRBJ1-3	CASSTTRKSGNTIYF
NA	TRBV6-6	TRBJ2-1	CASSKTGIAGNEQFF
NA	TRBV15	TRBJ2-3	CATSRVSGATDTQYF
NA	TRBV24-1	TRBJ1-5	CATSDGQGLNQPQHF
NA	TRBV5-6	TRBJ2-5	CASSLSVLQETQYF
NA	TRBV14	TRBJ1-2	CASSQDWRGRYYGYTF
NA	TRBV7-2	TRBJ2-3	CASSLAGGPREYTQYF
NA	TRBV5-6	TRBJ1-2	CASSETAVYGYTF
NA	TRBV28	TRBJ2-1	CASRGGHNEQFF
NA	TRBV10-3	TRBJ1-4	CAISGQGPYFEGKLFF
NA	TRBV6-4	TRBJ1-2	CASSDSEGGGYTF
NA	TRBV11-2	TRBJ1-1	CASSLRVVNTEAFF
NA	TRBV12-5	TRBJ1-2	CASGLVVGGLLAPANYGYTF
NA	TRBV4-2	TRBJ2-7	CASSQDRALTYEQYF
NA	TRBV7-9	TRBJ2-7	CASSRVDRSLHEQYF